Included here is one TCR beta chain sequence, with context. Antigen specificity is unknown. The sample originates from a study of Ad26.COV2.S vaccination and SARS-CoV-2 variants. Study-wide background: Into the muscle, Ad26.COV2.S was dosed once or twice, 56 days apart. Study results and caveats: The breadth of spike-specific CD8+ and CD4+ T cell responses after vaccination was reportedly substantial. Quantification of TCR breadth and depth may have yielded underestimates of total T cell responses.

Assay: immunoSEQ multiplex PCR; the TCRdb copy retains only in-frame clones and omits some. This table has a few hundred thousand clones, 70% to 90% appearing once. The treatment here: 15 to 20 received Ad26.COV2.S at low or high dose, single or two shots; 5 received placebo; per-sample allocation not given. Repertoires come from day 63 after the first vaccine or placebo injection. The sample here was peripheral blood, taken in a trial of Ad26.COV2.S vaccine versus placebo. This TCR derives from a person between 18 and 60 years old who received the Ad26.COV2.S COVID-19 vaccine or a placebo.

CDR3 residues: CASSLTAGGNGYF. CDR3 DNA sequence: TGTGCCAGCAGTCTGACGGCGGGGGGGAACGGGTACTTC. The chain uses TRBV12-3 or TRBV12-4 and TRBJ2-4; TRBD2 matches at 9 bases. V dropped 5 bases and J dropped 15; count of bases not matched to a gene: 11. The CDR3 has 13 amino acids.